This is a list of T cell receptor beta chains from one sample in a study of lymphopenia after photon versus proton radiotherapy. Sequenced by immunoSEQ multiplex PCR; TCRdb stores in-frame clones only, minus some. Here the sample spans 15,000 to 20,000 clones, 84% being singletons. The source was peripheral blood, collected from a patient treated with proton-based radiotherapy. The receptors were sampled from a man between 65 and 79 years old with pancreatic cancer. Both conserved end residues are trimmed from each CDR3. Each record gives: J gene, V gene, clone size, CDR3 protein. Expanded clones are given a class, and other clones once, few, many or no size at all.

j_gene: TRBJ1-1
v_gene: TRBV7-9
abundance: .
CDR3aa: ASSLPTGGNTEAF

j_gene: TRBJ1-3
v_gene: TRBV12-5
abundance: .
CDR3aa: ASGPSRLSGNTIY

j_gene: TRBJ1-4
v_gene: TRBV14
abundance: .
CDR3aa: ASSHPQAGKLDEKLF

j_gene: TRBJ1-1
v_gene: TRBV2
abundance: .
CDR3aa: ASRADRGGPNTEAF

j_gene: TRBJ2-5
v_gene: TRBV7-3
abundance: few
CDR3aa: ASSPHGGRDSQETQY

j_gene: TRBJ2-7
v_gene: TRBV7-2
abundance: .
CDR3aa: ASSFRTGTVGYEQY

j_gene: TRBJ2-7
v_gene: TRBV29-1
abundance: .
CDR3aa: SVESQYYEQY

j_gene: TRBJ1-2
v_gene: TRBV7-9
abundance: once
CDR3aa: ASSPWSDYGYT

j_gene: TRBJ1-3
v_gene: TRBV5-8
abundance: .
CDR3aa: ASSLLENTIY

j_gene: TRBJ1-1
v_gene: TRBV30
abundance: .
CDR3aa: AWKMISLNTEAF

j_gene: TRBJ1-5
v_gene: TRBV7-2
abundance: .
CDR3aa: ASSLDVRSQPQH

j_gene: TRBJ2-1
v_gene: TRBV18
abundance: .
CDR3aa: ASSPPTAQMYEQF

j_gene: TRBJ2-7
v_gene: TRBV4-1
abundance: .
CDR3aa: ASSQGLRGSQY

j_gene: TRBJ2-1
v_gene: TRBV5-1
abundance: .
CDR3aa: ASSLLPDYNEQF

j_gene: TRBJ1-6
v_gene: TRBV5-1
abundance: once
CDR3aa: ASSLAIPDYNSPLH

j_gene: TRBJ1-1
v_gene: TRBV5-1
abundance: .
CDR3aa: ASSSLGGASQAF

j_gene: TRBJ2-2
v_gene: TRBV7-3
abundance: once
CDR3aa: ASSQGGTLKNTGELF

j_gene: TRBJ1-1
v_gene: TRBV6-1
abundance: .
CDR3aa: ASKRWQGRTEAF

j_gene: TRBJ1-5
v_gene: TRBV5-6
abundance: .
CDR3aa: ASSTGGLYQPQH

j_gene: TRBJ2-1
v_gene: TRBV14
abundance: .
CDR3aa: ASGSGKVGNEQF

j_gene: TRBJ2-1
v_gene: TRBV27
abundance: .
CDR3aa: ASSYPPGQGSYNEQF

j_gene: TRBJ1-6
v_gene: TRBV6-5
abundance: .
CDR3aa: ASRHSRGSPLH

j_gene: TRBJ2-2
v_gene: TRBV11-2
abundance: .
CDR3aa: ASSRTGAPTGELF

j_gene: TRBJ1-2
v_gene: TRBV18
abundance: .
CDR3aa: ASSKGTTEGYGYT

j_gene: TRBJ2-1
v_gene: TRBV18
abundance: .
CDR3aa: ASSPGEQSSYNEQF

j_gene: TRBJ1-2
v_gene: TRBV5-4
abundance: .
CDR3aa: ASSLEAGIYGYT

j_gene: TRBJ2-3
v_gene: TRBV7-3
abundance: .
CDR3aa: ASSFEGVGTDTQY

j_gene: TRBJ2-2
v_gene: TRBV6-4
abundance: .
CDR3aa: ASSLQGLANTGELF

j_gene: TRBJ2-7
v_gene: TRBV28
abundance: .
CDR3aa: ASSNLRRAQEQY

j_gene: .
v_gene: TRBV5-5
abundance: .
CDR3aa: ASSRGGGPYEQY

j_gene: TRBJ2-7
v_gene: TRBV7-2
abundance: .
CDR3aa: ASSETLQGEQY